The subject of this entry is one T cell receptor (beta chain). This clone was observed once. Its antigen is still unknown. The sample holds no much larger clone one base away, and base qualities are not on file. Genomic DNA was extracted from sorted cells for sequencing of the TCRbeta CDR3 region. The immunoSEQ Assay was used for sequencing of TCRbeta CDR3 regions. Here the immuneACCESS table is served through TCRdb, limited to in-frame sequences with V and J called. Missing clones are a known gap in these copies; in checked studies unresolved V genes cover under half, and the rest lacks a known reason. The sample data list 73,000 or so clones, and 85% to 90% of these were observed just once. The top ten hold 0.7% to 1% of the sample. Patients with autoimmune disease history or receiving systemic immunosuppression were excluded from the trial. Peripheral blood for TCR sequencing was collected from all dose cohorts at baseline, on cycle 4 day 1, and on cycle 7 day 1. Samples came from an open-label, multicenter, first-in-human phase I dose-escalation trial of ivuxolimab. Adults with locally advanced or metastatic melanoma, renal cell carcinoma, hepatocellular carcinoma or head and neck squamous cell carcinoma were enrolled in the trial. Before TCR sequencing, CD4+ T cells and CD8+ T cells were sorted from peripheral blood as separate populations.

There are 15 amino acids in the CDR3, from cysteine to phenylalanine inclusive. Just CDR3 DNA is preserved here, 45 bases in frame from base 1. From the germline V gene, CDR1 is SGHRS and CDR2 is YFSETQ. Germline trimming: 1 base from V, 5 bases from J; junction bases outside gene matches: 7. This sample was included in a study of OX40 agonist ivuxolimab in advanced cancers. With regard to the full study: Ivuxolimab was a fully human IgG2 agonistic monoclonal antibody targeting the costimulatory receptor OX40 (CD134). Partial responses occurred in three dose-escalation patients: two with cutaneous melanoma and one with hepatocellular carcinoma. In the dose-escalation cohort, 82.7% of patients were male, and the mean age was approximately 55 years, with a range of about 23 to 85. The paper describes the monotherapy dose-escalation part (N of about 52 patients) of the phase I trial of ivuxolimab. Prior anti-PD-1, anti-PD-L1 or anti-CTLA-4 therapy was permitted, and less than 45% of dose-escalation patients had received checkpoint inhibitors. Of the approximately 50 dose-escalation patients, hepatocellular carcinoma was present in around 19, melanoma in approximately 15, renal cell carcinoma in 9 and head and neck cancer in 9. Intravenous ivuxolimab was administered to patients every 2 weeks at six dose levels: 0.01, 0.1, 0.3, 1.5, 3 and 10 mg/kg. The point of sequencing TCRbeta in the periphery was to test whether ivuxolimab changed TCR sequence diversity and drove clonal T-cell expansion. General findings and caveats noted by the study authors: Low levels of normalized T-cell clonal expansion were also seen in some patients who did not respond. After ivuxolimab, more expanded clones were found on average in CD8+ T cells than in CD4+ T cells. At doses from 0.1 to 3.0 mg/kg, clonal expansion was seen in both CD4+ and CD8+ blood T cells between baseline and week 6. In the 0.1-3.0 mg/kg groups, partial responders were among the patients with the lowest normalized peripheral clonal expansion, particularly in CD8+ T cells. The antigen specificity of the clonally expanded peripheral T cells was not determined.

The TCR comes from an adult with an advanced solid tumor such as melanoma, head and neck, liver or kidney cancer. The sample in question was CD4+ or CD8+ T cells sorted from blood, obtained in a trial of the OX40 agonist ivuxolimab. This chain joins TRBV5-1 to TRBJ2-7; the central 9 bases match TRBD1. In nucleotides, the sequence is TGCGCCAGCAGCTTGTGGGGACAGGGTCGCAACGAGCAGTACTTC. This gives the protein CASSLWGQGRNEQYF.